The sequence of this T cell receptor beta chain was determined in a study of T cell responses to AZD1222 COVID-19 vaccine. Overall study: Investigators merged groups given second doses at roughly 4 or roughly 12 weeks. Broader study findings: As reported, nearly half of all spike-specific TCRs target variant regions that are unmutated. There were mostly white British donors and more females than males, and clonal diversity was possibly underestimated. Repertoires in all cases were sampled only once the peak T cell response had passed.

In the case of this clone: Antigen unknown.

Data came from immunoSEQ multiplex PCR; TCRdb stores just in-frame clones and leaves some out. The top ten hold about 4.5% of the sample, which has about 160,000 clones, 75% to 95% seen once. Germline values: CDR1 GTSNPN, CDR2 SVGIG (reference sequence). The CDR3 extends over 14 amino acids. V dropped 5 bases and J dropped 7 bases, with 15 bases sitting between them. The chain carries TRBV30 and TRBJ1-6; D ambiguous. This sequence originates from an adult in good health. Sequenced material: peripheral blood, taken on day 0 of AZD1222 vaccination. CDR3 coding DNA: TGTGCCTGGTTATCCCCTCAGAAGAATTCACCCCTCCACTTT. Its translation: CAWLSPQKNSPLHF.